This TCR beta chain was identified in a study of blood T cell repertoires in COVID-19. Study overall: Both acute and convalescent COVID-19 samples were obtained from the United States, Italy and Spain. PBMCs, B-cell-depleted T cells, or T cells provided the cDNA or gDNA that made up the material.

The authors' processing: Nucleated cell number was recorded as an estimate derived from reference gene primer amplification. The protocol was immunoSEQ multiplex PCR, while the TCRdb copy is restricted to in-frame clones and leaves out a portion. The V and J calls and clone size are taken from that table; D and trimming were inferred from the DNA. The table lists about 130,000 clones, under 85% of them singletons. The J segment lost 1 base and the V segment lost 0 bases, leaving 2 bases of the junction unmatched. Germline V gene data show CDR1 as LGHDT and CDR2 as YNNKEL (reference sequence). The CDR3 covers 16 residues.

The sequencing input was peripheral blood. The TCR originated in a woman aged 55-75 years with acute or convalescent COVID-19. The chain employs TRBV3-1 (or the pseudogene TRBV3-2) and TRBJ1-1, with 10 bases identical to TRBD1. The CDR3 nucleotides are TGTGCCAGCAGCCAAGAGGACAGGGGGAGGAACACTGAAGCTTTCTTT. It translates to CASSQEDRGRNTEAFF.